The 20 T cell receptor beta chains below come from one sample, sequenced in a study of OX40 agonist ivuxolimab in advanced cancers. Assay used: immunoSEQ multiplex PCR; TCRdb lists only in-frame clones, some missing. The sample gives some 70,000 clones, roughly nine tenths of which show up once; about 2% is in the top ten. Sequencing used CD4+ or CD8+ T cells sorted from blood, obtained in a trial of the OX40 agonist ivuxolimab. The origin of the receptors is an adult with an advanced solid tumor such as melanoma, head and neck, liver or kidney cancer.

The rearrangement joins TRBV18 to TRBJ2-7; 7 positions agree with TRBD2. The CDR3 totals 15 residues. Germline-derived CDR1 and CDR2 are KGHSH and LQKENI. The J segment lost 3 bases and the V segment lost 0 bases, leaving 5 bases of the junction unmatched. In DNA, the CDR3 is TGTGCCAGCTCACCACCGGGACTATATTACTACGAGCAGTACTTC. Encoded protein: CASSPPGLYYYEQYF.

This clone was seen once. This rearrangement joins TRBV28 to TRBJ1-2; no reliable D call. The CDR3 sequence is 12 residues long. CDR1 MDHEN and CDR2 SYDVKM come from the germline V gene. V was pared by 5 bases and J by 4 bases, with 8 bases between. In nucleotides, the CDR3 is TGTGCCAGCAGTGACGACGGCTATGGCTACACCTTC. As protein: CASSDDGYGYTF.

This clone was found a few times. V gene TRBV7-7 combines with J gene TRBJ2-1; possible D gene TRBD2, 5 bases. Germline V gene sequence: CDR1 SSHAT, CDR2 FNYEAQ (reference sequence). The V end was cut by 5 bases, the J end by 9 bases, with 14 bases between. CDR3 length: 13 amino acids. CDR3 sequence reads: CASSAHPEAEQFF. DNA for the CDR3: TGTGCCAGCAGCGCTCACCCGGAGGCTGAGCAGTTCTTC.

The chain is built from TRBV5-1 and TRBJ2-5; D may correspond to TRBD1 or TRBD2 (6 bases each). The CDR3 runs 17 residues. V shed 4 bases and J shed 1 base, with 20 bases lying between them. Per the germline V gene, CDR1 is SGHRS and CDR2 is YFSETQ. CDR3 coding DNA: TGCGCCAGCAGCGTGGGGGGCCCGGGAACACCCCAAGAGACCCAGTACTTC. Encoded protein: CASSVGGPGTPQETQYF.

The chain uses TRBV7-6 and TRBJ2-3, with TRBD2 identical over 8 bases. Germline V gene sequence: CDR1 SGHVS, CDR2 FNYEAQ. Unmatched junction bases numbered 9, after V lost 3 bases and J lost 4 bases. The length of the CDR3 is 16 residues. CDR3 sequence: CASSLAGGHNADTQYF. In nucleotides, the CDR3 is TGTGCCAGCAGCTTGGCGGGGGGTCATAATGCAGATACGCAGTATTTT.

This sequence joins TRBV28 and TRBJ1-1; TRBD1 aligns across 8 bases. Germline lookup yields CDR1 MDHEN and CDR2 SYDVKM. J was trimmed by 6 bases and V by 7 bases; bases with no gene match: 7. The CDR3 totals 13 residues. Here the CDR3 DNA reads TGTGCCAGCACTCAGGGGGCAAGAGCTGAAGCTTTCTTT. It encodes CASTQGARAEAFF.

V usage is TRBV7-9 and J usage is TRBJ2-2, with D perhaps TRBD1 (5 bases). This CDR3 comprises 13 residues. The germline V gene has CDR1 SEHNR and CDR2 FQNEAQ (reference sequence). The germline V and J ends were trimmed by 10 bases and 0 bases, with 9 bases remaining between them. The CDR3 is CATQGANTGELFF. CDR3 DNA: TGTGCCACCCAGGGTGCGAACACCGGGGAGCTGTTTTTT.

The chain combines TRBV5-6 with TRBJ1-2, with unresolved D. The CDR3 has 15 amino acids. Trimming shortened V by 0 bases and J by 5 bases, and 14 bases separated the two germline ends. Germline-derived CDR1 and CDR2 are SGHDT and YYEEEE. The CDR3 here is CASSLAAANLYGYTF. The DNA for the CDR3 is TGTGCCAGCAGCTTGGCGGCGGCTAATCTTTATGGCTACACCTTC. Full variable domain (missing parts from reference TRBV5-6 and TRBJ1-2): DAGVTQSPTHLIKTRGQQVTLRCSPKSGHDTVSWYQQALGQGPQFIFQYYEEEERQRGNFPDRFSGHQFPNYSSELNVNALLLGDSALYLCASSLAAANLYGYTFGSGTRLTVV.

The V gene is TRBV6-1, the J gene TRBJ2-3; D is perhaps TRBD1 (5 bases). The V gene's germline CDR1 is MNHNS and CDR2 SASEGT. There are 14 residues in the CDR3. Trimming stripped 4 bases from V and 3 bases from J, with 11 bases between. CDR3 sequence reads: CASSVDRETDTQYF. The CDR3 bases are TGTGCCAGCAGTGTCGACAGAGAGACAGATACGCAGTATTTT.

The CDR3 is CASRKKGTGSTDTQYF. The CDR3 DNA sequence: TGTGCCAGCAGAAAAAAAGGGACAGGGAGCACAGATACGCAGTATTTT. The J gene is TRBJ2-3, the V gene TRBV6-6; 9 bases align to TRBD1. Trimming at V came to 6 bases and at J to 0 bases, leaving 7 bases not matched to a gene. Germline V CDR1 and CDR2: MNHNY, SVGAGI (reference sequence). This CDR3 is 16 amino acids long.

The J gene is TRBJ2-5, the V gene TRBV18; 7 positions match TRBD2. The DNA end favors TRBJ2-7, so the J call may be wrong. Per the germline V gene, CDR1 is KGHSH and CDR2 is LQKENI. The CDR3 has 16 amino acids. The DNA for the CDR3 is TGTGCCAGCTCATCGCCGAACCTAGCGGCTTCACCCGAGCAGTACTTC. The encoded protein is CASSSPNLAASPEQYF.

The chain recombines TRBV6-1 with TRBJ1-1, with D tentatively TRBD1 (5 bases). The CDR3 consists of 11 residues. Trimming stripped 7 bases from V and 9 bases from J, with 12 bases between. Germline assignment: CDR1 MNHNS and CDR2 SASEGT. This chain's CDR3 is CASTLGGKAFF. The DNA for the CDR3 is TGTGCCAGCACCTTGGGGGGGAAAGCTTTCTTT.

This chain links TRBV13 with TRBJ2-7; maybe TRBD2 (5 bases). V was clipped by 4 bases and J by 5 bases, with 9 bases between them. Germline CDR1 is PRHDT and CDR2 is FYEKMQ (reference sequence). CDR3 length: 12 amino acids. The CDR3 region is CASSSGIHEQYF. CDR3 nucleotides: TGTGCCAGCAGCTCGGGGATTCACGAGCAGTACTTC. Together with reference TRBV13 and TRBJ2-7, the CDR3 gives the full variable domain: AAGVIQSPRHLIKEKRETATLKCYPIPRHDTVYWYQQGPGQDPQFLISFYEKMQSDKGSIPDRFSAQQFSDYHSELNMSSLELGDSALYFCASSSGIHEQYFGPGTRLTVT.

The table lists this clone with a count of one. V is TRBV18 and J is TRBJ2-2; 10 bases fit TRBD2. Trimming cost V 3 bases and J 5 bases; bases outside gene matches: 9. CDR1 is KGHSH and CDR2 is LQKENI in the germline V gene. This CDR3 has 17 amino acids. The CDR3 DNA is TGTGCCAGCTCACCGGTGGTTGAGACTAGCGGGACCGGGGAGCTGTTTTTT. It specifies CASSPVVETSGTGELFF.

The chain carries TRBV6-1 and TRBJ1-5; D unclear. The CDR3 has 15 residues. Per germline, CDR1 MNHNS and CDR2 SASEGT. V was pared by 3 bases and J by 0 bases, with 9 bases between. The CDR3 bases are TGTGCCAGCAGTGATCGTGGATTTAGCAATCAGCCCCAGCATTTT. Its translation: CASSDRGFSNQPQHF.

The table lists this clone with a count of one. Germline and junction disagree at one end, which may indicate a read error. The V call is TRBV28, the J call TRBJ2-7, with D tentatively TRBD1 (5 bases). The CDR3 is 14 residues long. The V gene's germline CDR1 is MDHEN and CDR2 SYDVKM. The CDR3 DNA sequence: TGTGCCGGCAGTTCCCCGACAGCAGTCTACGAGCAGTACTTC. Its translation is CAGSSPTAVYEQYF.

A few counts support this clone. The junction departs from the called germline gene at one end, perhaps through a read error. The rearrangement links TRBV6-5 to TRBJ1-2; D not resolved. The V gene's germline CDR1 is MNHEY and CDR2 SVGAGI. The CDR3 contains 12 residues. The CDR3 region has the DNA TGTGCCAGCAGTTACTCGGGGATTAGTCAAGTATTC. Translation: CASSYSGISQVF.

The sample holds a few counts of this clone. The chain employs TRBV5-6 and TRBJ2-1; no clear D. V lost 4 bases and J lost 0, with 11 bases in between. Per the germline V gene, CDR1 is SGHDT and CDR2 is YYEEEE. This CDR3 has 15 residues. The DNA for the CDR3 is TGTGCCAGCAGCCCCTCGGTGAGCTCCTACAATGAGCAGTTCTTC. Residues: CASSPSVSSYNEQFF. The full variable domain, in which reference TRBV5-6 and TRBJ2-1 provide the parts outside the CDR3, is DAGVTQSPTHLIKTRGQQVTLRCSPKSGHDTVSWYQQALGQGPQFIFQYYEEEERQRGNFPDRFSGHQFPNYSSELNVNALLLGDSALYLCASSPSVSSYNEQFFGPGTRLTVL.

The V and J genes are TRBV13 and TRBJ2-3; D unresolved. Between the trimmed V and J ends, which lost 0 bases and 6 bases, there was a span of 7 bases. The CDR3 sequence is 13 residues long. Germline values: CDR1 PRHDT, CDR2 FYEKMQ (reference sequence). CDR3 DNA: TGTGCCAGCAGCTTAGGTGCAGCGGATACGCAGTATTTT. Amino acid sequence: CASSLGAADTQYF.

This chain joins TRBV6-1 and TRBJ2-7, with a possible D match to TRBD2 (6 bases). This CDR3 is built from 13 residues. Germline V lookup: CDR1 MNHNS, CDR2 SASEGT. V gave up 6 bases and J gave up 7 bases, with 16 bases separating them. The DNA for the CDR3 is TGTGCCAGCAGGCGGGATCCCCGGCTGGAGCAGTACTTC. This encodes CASRRDPRLEQYF.